Below are 13 T cell receptor beta chains sequenced from a single sample in a study of shared clonotypes between healthy human individuals. Profiled with immunoSEQ multiplex PCR; TCRdb holds only in-frame clones, not every one. The table shows a few million clones, with about nine tenths occurring only once. Sample: naive CD4+ T cells from PBMCs. The subset: CD45RA+ positively selected. The receptors here all came from a man aged 18 to 29 in good health. Some clones in this sample may be carry-over from other donors' samples.

This rearrangement joins TRBV21-1 to TRBJ2-1. TRBV21-1 is a pseudogene. CDR3 length: 10 amino acids. The CDR3 here is CASSKGVQFF. DNA for the CDR3: TGTGCCAGCAGCAAAGGGGTACAGTTCTTC.

In this sample, this clone turned up a few times. The rearrangement uses TRBV2 and TRBJ2-7; 10 bases are shared with TRBD2. V shed 6 bases and J 9 bases; nucleotides not matched to a gene: 5. The CDR3 is made up of 12 amino acids. The V gene's germline CDR1 is SNHLY and CDR2 FYNNEI. CDR3 coding DNA: TGTGCCAGCAGGCTAGCGGGAGCCCCGCAGTACTTC. Its protein product is CASRLAGAPQYF.

J is TRBJ2-5 and V is TRBV6-1; D might be TRBD1 or TRBD2, each matching 5 bases. Germline V gene lookup returns CDR1 MNHNS and CDR2 SASEGT. V dropped 3 bases and J dropped 4 bases, with 15 bases sitting between them. The CDR3 covers 15 residues. Written as DNA, the CDR3 is TGTGCCAGCAGTGAGGACTCCCGGGGCCCAGAGACCCAGTACTTC. It translates to CASSEDSRGPETQYF.

The chain links TRBV2 to TRBJ2-3; D is possibly TRBD2 (6 bases). Trimming removed 4 bases from V and 3 bases from J, with 14 bases in between. The CDR3 length is 15 residues. From germline, CDR1 is SNHLY and CDR2 FYNNEI. CDR3 nucleotides: TGTGCCAGCAGTGCGGCTGGACTACGGACAGATACGCAGTATTTT. Translated, it gives CASSAAGLRTDTQYF.

This chain uses TRBV11-2 with TRBJ1-1; tentatively, D is TRBD1 (6 bases). This CDR3 region has 13 residues. Germline V gene sequence: CDR1 SGHAT, CDR2 FQNNGV. The V gene lost 8 bases and the J gene lost 9 bases, with 19 bases spanning the gap. The CDR3 spells CASGLGQVAKAFF. In DNA, the CDR3 is TGTGCCAGCGGGCTGGGACAAGTGGCGAAAGCTTTCTTT.

J is TRBJ1-2 and V is TRBV5-5; D call uncertain. The V end was cut by 0 bases, the J end by 3 bases, with 3 bases between. This CDR3 is built from 12 residues. Germline CDR1 and CDR2: SGHKS and YYEKEE (reference sequence). CDR3 protein: CASSLGHYGYTF. CDR3 DNA: TGTGCCAGCAGCTTGGGACACTATGGCTACACCTTC.

The rearrangement uses TRBV20-1 and TRBJ2-1, with D unclear. Trimming removed 6 bases at V and 12 bases at J, with 6 bases between. The CDR3 spans 8 residues. The germline gives CDR1 DFQATT, CDR2 SNEGSKA (reference sequence). CDR3 region: CSARTQFF. In DNA form, the CDR3 reads TGCAGTGCAAGGACGCAGTTCTTC.

The chain is built from TRBV27 and TRBJ2-7, with TRBD1 identical over 7 bases. This CDR3 is built from 15 residues. Trimming took 2 bases from V and 2 from J; bases not matched to a gene: 6. The germline CDR1 and CDR2 sequences are MNHEY and SMNVEV (reference sequence). CDR3 amino acids: CASSLLRQGTYEQYF. In DNA, the CDR3 is TGTGCCAGCAGTTTACTGAGACAGGGCACCTACGAGCAGTACTTC.

As concerns this clone: Within the sample, other DNA sequences also encode this same CDR3. The rearrangement joins TRBV7-2 to TRBJ2-1; no firm D call. This CDR3 has 13 residues. Germline V CDR1 and CDR2: SGHTA, FQGNSA. With 1 base removed from V and 3 bases from J, the gap between germline ends came to 4 bases. CDR3 nucleotides: TGTGCCAGCAGCTTAGACAGCTACAATGAGCAGTTCTTC. It is translated as CASSLDSYNEQFF. The variable domain in full, completed from reference TRBV7-2 and TRBJ2-1, reads GAGVSQSPSNKVTEKGKDVELRCDPISGHTALYWYRQSLGQGLEFLIYFQGNSAPDKSGLPSDRFSAERTGGSVSTLTIQRTQQEDSAVYLCASSLDSYNEQFFGPGTRLTVL.

The CDR3 loop is CASSFQGDSYEQYF. The CDR3 bases are TGCGCCAGCAGCTTTCAGGGAGACTCCTACGAGCAGTACTTC. The V and J genes are TRBV5-1 and TRBJ2-7, with D perhaps being TRBD1 or TRBD2 (5 bases each). The CDR3 has 14 amino acids. The germline V gene encodes CDR1 SGHRS and CDR2 YFSETQ. Trimming took off 2 bases at V and 0 bases at J, with 9 bases between the two ends.

The rearrangement links TRBV6-5 to TRBJ1-3; 9 bases match TRBD1. Germline loops: CDR1 MNHEY, CDR2 SVGAGI. Trimming removed 5 bases from V and 4 bases from J; junction bases left unmatched: 3. This CDR3 is 14 amino acids long. The CDR3 bases are TGTGCCAGCAGTACCGGGACAGGGGGAAACACCATATATTTT. Amino acids: CASSTGTGGNTIYF.

The CDR3 sequence: CASSAHSRETQYF. DNA of the CDR3: TGTGCCAGCAGCGCCCACTCTCGGGAGACCCAGTACTTC. The chain joins TRBV9 to TRBJ2-5; D is ambiguous. The V and J ends lost 3 bases and 5 bases respectively, with 11 bases between them. The CDR3 loop spans 13 amino acids. Germline V CDR1 and CDR2: SGDLS, YYNGEE. The whole variable domain, filled in from reference TRBV9 and TRBJ2-5, reads DSGVTQTPKHLITATGQRVTLRCSPRSGDLSVYWYQQSLDQGLQFLIQYYNGEERAKGNILERFSAQQFPDLHSELNLSSLELGDSALYFCASSAHSRETQYFGPGTRLLVL.

The rearrangement joins TRBV5-4 to TRBJ2-1, with a possible D match to TRBD2 (6 bases). Germline-derived CDR1 and CDR2 are SGHNT and YYREEE (reference sequence). Trimming removed 4 bases at V and 8 bases at J, with 22 bases between. The CDR3 is 16 amino acids. For the CDR3, the DNA is TGTGCCAGCAGCGAAGGACGGAGGGTAGATCTCTATGAGCAGTTCTTC. It encodes CASSEGRRVDLYEQFF.